The rows below give T cell receptor beta chains drawn from one sample of a study of T cell responses to AZD1222 COVID-19 vaccine. Produced via immunoSEQ multiplex PCR; TCRdb's table is partial and in-frame only. The sample holds some 130,000 clones, approximately 84% seen once. The sequenced sample was peripheral blood, obtained on day 0 of AZD1222 vaccination. All receptors come from an adult in good health. Both conserved end residues are part of each CDR3.

TRBJ1-3,TRBV28,CASSPGQGRNTIYF
TRBJ2-1,TRBV27,CASSTGQQFF
TRBJ1-1,TRBV18,CASSPGEHTEAFF
TRBJ1-4,TRBV9,CASSPLSDRGPRVEKLFF
TRBJ1-2,TRBV19,CASRPDKTGGARGYTF
TRBJ2-7,TRBV28,CASSLTYEQYF
TRBJ1-2,TRBV3-1/TRBV3-2,CASSPRTGGAEGYTF
TRBJ1-1,TRBV29-1,CSAGGGTEAFF
TRBJ2-7,TRBV2,CAIKRDSLGEQYF
TRBJ2-2,TRBV5-5,CASSFGYTGELFF
TRBJ2-1,TRBV9,CASSVTQWGGNNEQFF
TRBJ1-1,TRBV28,CASSFGFRGETEAFF
TRBJ1-2,TRBV28,CASSPSFNYGYTF
TRBJ2-2,TRBV9,CASSVGTGGLTGELFF
TRBJ2-1,TRBV9,CASSGGLVTYNEQFF
TRBJ1-1,TRBV3-1/TRBV3-2,CASSQDPTGVTRKSTEAFF
TRBJ1-1,TRBV18,CASSPSGGFEAFF
TRBJ1-2,TRBV2,CASRPTAYLTGYTF